This T cell receptor (beta chain) appears in the sequencing data of a study of T cell responses to AZD1222 COVID-19 vaccine. For the study at large: Pooling covered second doses at about 4 or about 12 weeks.

Worth noting for this clone: What it recognizes is unknown.

Findings and limits, study-wide: Spike-specific TCR breadth and depth both grew after two AZD1222 doses. Most donors were white British, females outnumbered males, and clonal diversity was possibly underestimated. Reports say nearly half of spike-specific TCRs go after unmutated variant regions.

Trimming cost V 0 bases and J 0 bases; bases outside gene matches: 11. The CDR3 runs 18 residues. Germline V gene sequence: CDR1 SGHRS, CDR2 YFSETQ. This table comes from immunoSEQ multiplex PCR, and its TCRdb copy is limited to in-frame clones, with some not included. The sample lists roughly 150,000 clones; 92% were seen once. Source: peripheral blood, taken on day 0 of AZD1222 vaccination. The chain employs TRBV5-1 and TRBJ1-2; 7 bases line up with TRBD1. The receptor was derived from an adult in good health. CDR3 loop: CASSLAPQGTFTNYGYTF. The CDR3 DNA follows: TGCGCCAGCAGCTTGGCTCCACAGGGGACATTTACTAACTATGGCTACACCTTC.